This T cell receptor (beta chain) was observed in a study of CD8+ T cells in alopecia areata. Across the study: Tofacitinib was given for 6 to 18 months, then stopped for 6 months.

Study-level findings and limits: Scalp specimens additionally yield sequences from normal skin's resident alphabeta T cells.

Trimming at V came to 10 bases and at J to 1 base, leaving 13 bases not matched to a gene. The CDR3 is 15 amino acids. The V gene's germline CDR1 is MNHEY and CDR2 SMNVEV (reference sequence). This clone showed up just once. The antigen is not known. Both CD4+ and CD8+ T cells were separated by sorting PBMCs. Reverse transcription of extracted RNA yielded cDNA, which provided the sequencing template. Some clones are missing from TCRdb's copy, which holds only in-frame ones; the method was immunoSEQ multiplex PCR. The sample comprises fewer than 150,000 clones, less than 45% of which are singletons, and over 3% rests with the top ten.

V and J are TRBV27 and TRBJ2-7, with 7 bases that match TRBD1. The clonotype originates from a human donor with alopecia areata. Source material: CD4+ T cells sorted from blood. CDR3 DNA sequence: TGTGCCACCCCCAGACGACAGGGCCGGTCCTACGAGCAGTACTTC. This translates into CATPRRQGRSYEQYF.